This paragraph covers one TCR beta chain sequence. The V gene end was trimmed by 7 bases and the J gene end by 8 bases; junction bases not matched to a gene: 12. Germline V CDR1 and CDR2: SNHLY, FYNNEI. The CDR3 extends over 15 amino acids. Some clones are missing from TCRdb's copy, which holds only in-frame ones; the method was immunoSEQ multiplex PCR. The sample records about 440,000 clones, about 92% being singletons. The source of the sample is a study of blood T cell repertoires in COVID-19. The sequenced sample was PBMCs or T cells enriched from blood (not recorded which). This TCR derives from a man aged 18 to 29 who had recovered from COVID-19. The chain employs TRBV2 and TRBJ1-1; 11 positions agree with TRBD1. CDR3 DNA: TGTGCCAGCACCCCGGGACAGGGGGAAATTGGGGAAGCTTTCTTT. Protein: CASTPGQGEIGEAFF.